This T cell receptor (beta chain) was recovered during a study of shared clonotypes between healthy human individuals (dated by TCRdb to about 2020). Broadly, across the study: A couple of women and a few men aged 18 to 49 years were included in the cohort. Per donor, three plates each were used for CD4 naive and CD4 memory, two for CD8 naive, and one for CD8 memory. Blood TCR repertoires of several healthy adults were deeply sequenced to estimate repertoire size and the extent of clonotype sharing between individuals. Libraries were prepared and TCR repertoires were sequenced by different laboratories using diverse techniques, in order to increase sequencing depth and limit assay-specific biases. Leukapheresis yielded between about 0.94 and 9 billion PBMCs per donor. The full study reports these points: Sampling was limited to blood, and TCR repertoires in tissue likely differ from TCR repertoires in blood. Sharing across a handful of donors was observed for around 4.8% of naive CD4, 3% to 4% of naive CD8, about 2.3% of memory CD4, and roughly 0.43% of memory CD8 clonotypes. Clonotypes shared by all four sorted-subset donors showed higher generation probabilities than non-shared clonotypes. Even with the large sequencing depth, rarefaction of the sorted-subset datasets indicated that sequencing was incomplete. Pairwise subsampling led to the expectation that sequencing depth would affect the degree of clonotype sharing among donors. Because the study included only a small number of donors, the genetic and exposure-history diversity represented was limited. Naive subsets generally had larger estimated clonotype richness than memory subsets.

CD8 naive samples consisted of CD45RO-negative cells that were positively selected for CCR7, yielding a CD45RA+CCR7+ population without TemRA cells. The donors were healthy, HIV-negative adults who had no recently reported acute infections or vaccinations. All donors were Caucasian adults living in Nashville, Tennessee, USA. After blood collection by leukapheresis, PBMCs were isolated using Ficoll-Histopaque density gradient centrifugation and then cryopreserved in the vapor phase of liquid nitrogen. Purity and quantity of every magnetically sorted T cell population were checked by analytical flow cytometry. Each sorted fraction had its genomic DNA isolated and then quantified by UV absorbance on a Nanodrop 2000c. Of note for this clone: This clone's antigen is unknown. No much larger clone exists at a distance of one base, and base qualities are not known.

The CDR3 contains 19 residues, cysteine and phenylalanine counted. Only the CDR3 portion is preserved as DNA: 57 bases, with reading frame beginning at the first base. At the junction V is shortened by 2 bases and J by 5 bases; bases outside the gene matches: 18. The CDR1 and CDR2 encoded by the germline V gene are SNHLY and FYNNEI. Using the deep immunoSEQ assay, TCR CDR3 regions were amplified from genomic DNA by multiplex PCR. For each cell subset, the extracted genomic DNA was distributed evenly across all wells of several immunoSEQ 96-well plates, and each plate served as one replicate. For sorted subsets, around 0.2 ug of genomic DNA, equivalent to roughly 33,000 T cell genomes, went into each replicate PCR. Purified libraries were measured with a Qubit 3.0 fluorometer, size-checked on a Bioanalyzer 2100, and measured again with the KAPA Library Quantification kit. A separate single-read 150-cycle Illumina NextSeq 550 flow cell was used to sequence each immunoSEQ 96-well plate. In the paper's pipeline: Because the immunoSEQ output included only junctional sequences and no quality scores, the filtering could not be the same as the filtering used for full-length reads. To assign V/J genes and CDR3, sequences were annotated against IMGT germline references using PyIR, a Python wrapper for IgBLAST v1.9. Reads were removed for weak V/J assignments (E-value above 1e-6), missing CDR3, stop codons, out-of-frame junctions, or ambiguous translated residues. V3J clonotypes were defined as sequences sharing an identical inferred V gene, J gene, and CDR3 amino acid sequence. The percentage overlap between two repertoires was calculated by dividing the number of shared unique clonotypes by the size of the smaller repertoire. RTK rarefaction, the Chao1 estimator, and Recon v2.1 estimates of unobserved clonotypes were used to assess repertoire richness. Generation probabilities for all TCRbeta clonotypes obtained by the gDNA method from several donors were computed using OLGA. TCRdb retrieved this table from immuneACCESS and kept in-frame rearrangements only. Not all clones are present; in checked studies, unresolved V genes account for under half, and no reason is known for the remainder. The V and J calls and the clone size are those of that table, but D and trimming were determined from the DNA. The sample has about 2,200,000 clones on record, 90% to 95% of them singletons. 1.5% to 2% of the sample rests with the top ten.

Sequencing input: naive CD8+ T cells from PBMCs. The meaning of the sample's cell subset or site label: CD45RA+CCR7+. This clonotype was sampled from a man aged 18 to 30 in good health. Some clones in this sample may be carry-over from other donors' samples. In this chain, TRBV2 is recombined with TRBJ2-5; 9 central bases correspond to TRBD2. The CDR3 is CASSERGLAGVSPLETQYF. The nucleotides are TGTGCCAGCAGTGAACGGGGTTTAGCGGGAGTTTCCCCCCTCGAGACCCAGTACTTC.